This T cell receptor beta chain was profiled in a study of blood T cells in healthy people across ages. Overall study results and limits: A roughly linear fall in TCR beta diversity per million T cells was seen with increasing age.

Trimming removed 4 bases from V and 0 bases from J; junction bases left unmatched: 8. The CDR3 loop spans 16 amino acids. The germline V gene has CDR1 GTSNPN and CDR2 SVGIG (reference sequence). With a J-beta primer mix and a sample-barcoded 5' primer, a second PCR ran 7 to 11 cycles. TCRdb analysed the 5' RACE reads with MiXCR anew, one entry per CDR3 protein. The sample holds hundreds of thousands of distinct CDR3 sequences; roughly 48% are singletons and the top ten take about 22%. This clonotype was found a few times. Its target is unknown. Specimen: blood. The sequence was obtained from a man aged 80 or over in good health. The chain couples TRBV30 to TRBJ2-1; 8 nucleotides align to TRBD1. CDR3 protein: CAWTSGTGLSYNEQFF. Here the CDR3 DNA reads TGTGCCTGGACTTCCGGGACAGGCCTCTCCTACAATGAGCAGTTCTTC. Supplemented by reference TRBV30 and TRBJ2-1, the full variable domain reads SQTIHQWPATLVQPVGSPLSLECTVEGTSNPNLYWYRQAAGRGLQLLFYSVGIGQISSEVPQNLSASRPQDRQFILSSKKLLLSDSGFYLCAWTSGTGLSYNEQFFGPGTRLTVL.